This paragraph covers one T cell receptor beta chain sequence. As yet, its antigen is unknown. The method was immunoSEQ multiplex PCR; TCRdb's version includes in-frame clones alone and lacks a portion of them. The repertoire holds hundreds of thousands of clones, with roughly 96% as singletons. These data belong to a study of shared clonotypes between healthy human individuals. Study at large: Sampling drew on donors who were a couple of women and a few men aged 18 to 49. General study points: Sampling involved blood alone; tissue repertoires likely differ.

CDR3 length: 17 amino acids. V lost 3 bases, J lost 0 bases, and 16 bases lay in between. From germline, CDR1 is SGDLS and CDR2 YYNGEE. Terminally differentiated effector memory CD45RA+ cells were excluded from the naive CD8 cells, which were CD45RO-negative and positively selected for CCR7. V and J are TRBV9 and TRBJ2-1; D not certain. The source is a man under 40 in good health. The sequenced material came from naive CD8+ T cells sorted from blood. Here the CDR3 DNA reads TGTGCCAGCAGCGCGTATCGGCTTCTGAGCTCCTACAATGAGCAGTTCTTC. It translates to CASSAYRLLSSYNEQFF.